The clone carrying this T cell receptor beta chain was recorded a few times. What it binds is unknown. The data were obtained in a study of T cells in Graves' hyperthyroidism and ophthalmopathy. Study-wide results and caveats: Among thyroid clonotypes expanded above 0.001, most also appeared in blood.

RNA transcripts were the template for amplifying TCR beta CDR3 regions. Primed by the HTBI set, a first-round RT-PCR was run on the TCR CDR3. In TCRdb, the multiplex PCR reads were re-called with MiXCR into one record per CDR3 protein. The data show 500,000 to 750,000 distinct CDR3 sequences, with about a sixth seen just once and around 7.8% held by the top ten. The CDR3 is 16 residues long. V was trimmed by 1 base and J by 6 bases, leaving 22 bases between them. From germline, CDR1 is DFQATT and CDR2 SNEGSKA (reference sequence). The sequencing input was blood. The chain carries TRBV20-1 and TRBJ2-7, with a tentative D call TRBD1 (5 bases). This receptor was identified in a woman aged 25 to 39 with Graves' hyperthyroidism. Here the CDR3 DNA reads TGCAGTGCTAGAGGGCCCCAGGGTTCGATATTGGCCGAGCAGTACTTC. Protein product: CSARGPQGSILAEQYF.